What follows is one TCR beta chain and its context. Antigen unknown. The sample originates from a study of OX40 agonist ivuxolimab in advanced cancers. Study in general: One patient with hepatocellular carcinoma and two with cutaneous melanoma, three in all, had partial responses.

Study results and limitations: Antigen specificity remained undetermined for the expanded peripheral T cells.

There are 14 residues in the CDR3. Losses at the gene ends were 6 bases for V and 10 bases for J; bases not matched to a gene: 8. CDR1 and CDR2 from the germline V gene are MDHEN and SYDVKM. The data were produced by immunoSEQ multiplex PCR, yet TCRdb's version contains in-frame clones alone and is incomplete. The sample holds roughly 56,000 clones; about 82% are singletons and the top ten take over 2%. The chain couples TRBV28 to TRBJ1-6; TRBD1 aligns across 8 bases. The sequenced sample was CD4+ or CD8+ T cells sorted from blood, obtained in a trial of the OX40 agonist ivuxolimab. This clonotype was obtained from an adult with an advanced solid tumor such as melanoma, head and neck, liver or kidney cancer. The CDR3 is CASSKTGAKSPLHF. For the CDR3, the DNA is TGTGCCAGCAGCAAGACAGGGGCCAAATCACCCCTCCACTTT.